A single sample gave rise to the 25 T cell receptor beta chains below, sequenced in a study of cytomegalovirus exposure and HLA in healthy donors. Researchers ran the PCR with 60 Vbeta and 13 Jbeta primers. Method: immunoSEQ multiplex PCR; TCRdb's copy keeps in-frame clones and lacks some. The sample includes 70,000 to 90,000 clones. Sequenced material: PBMCs. Receptor source: a man in his late teens or twenties in good health and CMV-seropositive.

This chain joins TRBV5-1 and TRBJ1-4; 9 bases align to TRBD1. CDR1 is SGHRS, CDR2 YFSETQ, per germline. Trimming cost V 0 bases and J 5 bases; bases outside gene matches: 2. CDR3 length equals 15 residues. The CDR3 DNA reads TGCGCCAGCAGCTTGGCAGGACAGGGGAATGAAAAACTGTTTTTT. As protein: CASSLAGQGNEKLFF.

The J gene is TRBJ2-1, the V gene TRBV6-5; 8 bases are a match to TRBD1. The CDR3 spans 15 residues. Germline CDR1 is MNHEY and CDR2 is SVGAGI. V lost 5 bases, J lost 0 bases, and 3 bases stayed unmatched. This chain's CDR3 is CASSPDRGSYNEQFF. CDR3 nucleotides: TGTGCCAGCAGTCCTGACAGGGGCTCCTACAATGAGCAGTTCTTC.

The rearrangement links TRBV5-1 to TRBJ1-1; D not certain. CDR1 and CDR2 from the germline V gene are SGHRS and YFSETQ. This CDR3 has 14 residues. The V end was cut by 0 bases, the J end by 10 bases, with 16 bases between. CDR3 DNA: TGCGCCAGCAGCTTGGACCCACGGGATGCCGGAGCTTTCTTT. As protein: CASSLDPRDAGAFF.

The chain is built from TRBV19 and TRBJ1-3; 10 nucleotides agree with TRBD1. This CDR3 has 17 amino acids. Germline V gene lookup returns CDR1 LNHDA and CDR2 SQIVND (reference sequence). V shed 4 bases and J 6 bases; nucleotides not matched to a gene: 12. In nucleotides, the CDR3 is TGTGCCAGTAGTAGGCGACCGGGACAGGGGAGCGTAAACACCATATATTTT. Amino acid sequence: CASSRRPGQGSVNTIYF.

This rearrangement joins TRBV14 to TRBJ2-1; D perhaps matches TRBD2 (5 bases). The CDR3 totals 12 residues. Germline lookup yields CDR1 SGHDN and CDR2 FVKESK. V was shortened by 5 bases and J by 12 bases, with 14 bases between the two germline ends. CDR3 amino acids: CASSSPPSLQFF. The CDR3 bases are TGTGCCAGCAGCTCGCCTCCTAGCTTGCAGTTCTTC.

The CDR3 spells CASSLQGKGEAFF. The CDR3 bases are TGTGCCAGCAGCTTACAGGGTAAGGGTGAAGCTTTCTTT. V gene TRBV7-9 combines with J gene TRBJ1-1; TRBD1 might be the D (5 bases). The CDR3 has 13 residues. The germline V and J ends were trimmed by 2 bases and 7 bases, with 11 bases remaining between them. CDR1 and CDR2 (germline): SEHNR, FQNEAQ (reference sequence).

The chain joins TRBV5-6 to TRBJ2-7, with D possibly matching TRBD2 (6 bases). With 3 bases removed from V and 3 bases from J, the gap between germline ends came to 13 bases. The CDR3 length is 14 residues. CDR1 is SGHDT, CDR2 YYEEEE, per germline. The CDR3 region has the DNA TGTGCCAGCAGCTGGAGGGACGGCAACTACGAGCAGTACTTC. This codes for CASSWRDGNYEQYF.

The chain is built from TRBV10-3 and TRBJ1-1, with 9 bases matching TRBD1. This CDR3 spans 16 amino acids. V was pared by 0 bases and J by 4 bases, with 6 bases of the junction left unmatched. Germline CDR1 reads ENHRY; CDR2 reads SYGVKD. CDR3: CAISESGGQGGTEAFF. Written as DNA, the CDR3 is TGTGCCATCAGTGAGTCGGGGGGACAGGGTGGCACTGAAGCTTTCTTT.

The V call is TRBV6-5, the J call TRBJ2-1; TRBD2 matches 8 bases. Unmatched junction bases numbered 5, after V lost 3 bases and J lost 1 base. Germline-derived CDR1 and CDR2 are MNHEY and SVGAGI. The CDR3 has 16 amino acids. The DNA of the CDR3 is TGTGCCAGCAGTTATCAAGCGGGGGCTTCCTACAATGAGCAGTTCTTC. Translation: CASSYQAGASYNEQFF.

This chain connects TRBV15 to TRBJ1-2, with D possibly matching TRBD1 (6 bases). Trimming took 3 bases from V and 4 from J, leaving 18 bases between them. This CDR3 spans 16 amino acids. From germline, CDR1 is LNHNV and CDR2 YYDKDF (reference sequence). CDR3 sequence: CATSRSQGPFFYGYTF. CDR3 DNA sequence: TGTGCCACCAGCAGGTCACAGGGACCTTTCTTCTATGGCTACACCTTC.

The chain joins TRBV15 to TRBJ2-7, with D unresolved. V lost 5 bases and J 4 bases, leaving 15 bases between the germline ends. The germline CDR1 and CDR2 sequences are LNHNV and YYDKDF (reference sequence). The CDR3 runs to 14 residues. The CDR3 nucleotides are TGTGCCACCAGCCTAAATCTAGGATCGTACGAGCAGTACTTC. Translated, it gives CATSLNLGSYEQYF.

This chain links TRBV15 with TRBJ2-3; 10 bases are a match to TRBD2. Germline V lookup: CDR1 LNHNV, CDR2 YYDKDF (reference sequence). The CDR3 runs 15 residues. V was clipped by 2 bases and J by 2 bases; unmatched bases: 1. CDR3 DNA sequence: TGTGCCACCAGCAGACTAGCGGGAGTCACAGATACGCAGTATTTT. Translated: CATSRLAGVTDTQYF.

This chain links TRBV9 with TRBJ1-2, with TRBD1 as a possible D gene (6 bases). The CDR3 covers 13 residues. Germline CDR1 reads SGDLS; CDR2 reads YYNGEE. Trimming took 7 bases from V and 7 from J, leaving 17 bases between them. The CDR3 sequence: CASSQGGSGGYTF. In DNA, the CDR3 is TGTGCCAGCTCCCAAGGGGGATCTGGTGGCTACACCTTC. Combining the CDR3 with reference TRBV9 and TRBJ1-2 gives the whole variable domain DSGVTQTPKHLITATGQRVTLRCSPRSGDLSVYWYQQSLDQGLQFLIQYYNGEERAKGNILERFSAQQFPDLHSELNLSSLELGDSALYFCASSQGGSGGYTFGSGTRLTVV.

The genes are TRBV28 and TRBJ2-6, with a weak D call TRBD2 (5 bases). The germline V and J ends were trimmed by 2 bases and 0 bases, with 26 bases remaining between them. Germline V gene sequence: CDR1 MDHEN, CDR2 SYDVKM. The CDR3 runs to 22 residues. CDR3 in DNA: TGTGCCAGCAGTTTACATACTCCGAGGAGGAGCGCTCCCCACTCTGGGGCCAACGTCCTGACTTTC. Translated, it gives CASSLHTPRRSAPHSGANVLTF.

The chain is built from TRBV7-9 and TRBJ2-3, with a tentative D call TRBD1 (6 bases). The CDR3 is 15 amino acids. CDR1 and CDR2 (germline): SEHNR, FQNEAQ (reference sequence). Trimming pared 5 bases from V and 0 bases from J, leaving 12 bases between. CDR3 sequence (DNA): TGTGCCAGCAGCCAGGGGTTCCCCAGCACAGATACGCAGTATTTT. It encodes CASSQGFPSTDTQYF. Filled out from reference TRBV7-9 and TRBJ2-3, the complete variable domain reads DTGVSQNPRHKITKRGQNVTFRCDPISEHNRLYWYRQTLGQGPEFLTYFQNEAQLEKSRLLSDRFSAERPKGSFSTLEIQRTEQGDSAMYLCASSQGFPSTDTQYFGPGTRLTVL.

The chain joins TRBV14 to TRBJ2-3, with TRBD2 identical over 9 bases. The CDR3 totals 15 residues. Germline-derived CDR1 and CDR2 are SGHDN and FVKESK. J was trimmed by 1 base and V by 2 bases; bases with no gene match: 1. Here the CDR3 reads CASSQLAGRTDTQYF. The CDR3 DNA is TGTGCCAGCAGCCAACTAGCGGGACGCACAGATACGCAGTATTTT.

V usage is TRBV5-5 and J usage is TRBJ2-2; 7 positions agree with TRBD2. Trimming removed 1 base from V and 4 bases from J; junction bases left unmatched: 7. CDR3 length: 16 residues. Germline assignment: CDR1 SGHKS and CDR2 YYEKEE (reference sequence). The CDR3, as DNA: TGTGCCAGCAGCTTGTGGGGAGGGGCGGGCACCGGGGAGCTGTTTTTT. Translation: CASSLWGGAGTGELFF. Combining the CDR3 with reference TRBV5-5 and TRBJ2-2 gives the whole variable domain DAGVTQSPTHLIKTRGQQVTLRCSPISGHKSVSWYQQVLGQGPQFIFQYYEKEERGRGNFPDRFSARQFPNYSSELNVNALLLGDSALYLCASSLWGGAGTGELFFGEGSRLTVL.

The chain combines TRBV19 with TRBJ2-5; TRBD2 matches at 10 bases. Germline V gene sequence: CDR1 LNHDA, CDR2 SQIVND (reference sequence). V lost 6 bases to trimming and J lost 2 bases; unmatched junction nucleotides: 12. The CDR3 is 17 amino acids. CDR3 DNA: TGTGCCAGTAGCGGGGGGGGTGGAGCGGGAGGGCAAGAGACCCAGTACTTC. This translates into CASSGGGGAGGQETQYF.

The rearrangement uses TRBV6-6 and TRBJ1-1; D unclear. Trimming removed 0 bases from V and 4 bases from J, with 6 bases in between. Germline V gives CDR1 MNHNY, CDR2 SVGAGI (reference sequence). The CDR3 sequence is 13 residues long. CDR3 DNA: TGTGCCAGCAGTTACTCTGGGAGCACTGAAGCTTTCTTT. Translation gives CASSYSGSTEAFF.

The rearrangement uses TRBV11-3 and TRBJ2-5; 14 bases fit TRBD2. The V and J ends lost 5 bases and 5 bases, in that order; junction bases with no gene match: 7. This CDR3 has 16 residues. The germline V gene has CDR1 SGHNT and CDR2 YENEEA. CDR3 DNA sequence: TGTGCCAGCAGCCCCCCGACTAGCGGGGGGGAGGAGACCCAGTACTTC. Translation gives CASSPPTSGGEETQYF.

The genes are TRBV1 and TRBJ2-3; TRBD2 reflects the table's D call only, with no check against the DNA. TRBV1 is a pseudogene locus. The CDR3 is made up of 16 amino acids. The CDR3 reads CTSSPGTSGREDTQYF. The DNA for the CDR3 is TGCACCAGCAGCCCTGGGACTAGCGGGAGGGAAGATACGCAGTATTTT.

The chain carries TRBV19 and TRBJ2-1, with 14 bases that match TRBD2. The V and J ends lost 4 bases and 0 bases, in that order; junction bases with no gene match: 5. CDR3 size: 18 residues. Germline CDR1 LNHDA, CDR2 SQIVND (reference sequence). Here the CDR3 DNA reads TGTGCCAGTAGTAGGACTAGCGGGGGGCCTAGCTCCTACAATGAGCAGTTCTTC. Translation gives CASSRTSGGPSSYNEQFF.

V gene TRBV6-1 combines with J gene TRBJ2-4, with a tentative D call TRBD1 (8 bases). Germline V gene lookup returns CDR1 MNHNS and CDR2 SASEGT. CDR3 length: 16 residues. V gave up 0 bases and J gave up 8 bases, with 17 bases separating them. The DNA of the CDR3 is TGTGCCAGCAGTGAAGCGGATAGGACAGGGAGGGACATTCAGTACTTC. Translated: CASSEADRTGRDIQYF.

This sequence joins TRBV11-1 and TRBJ1-1; 7 positions agree with TRBD1. Losses at the gene ends were 5 bases for V and 3 bases for J; bases not matched to a gene: 9. The CDR3 totals 15 residues. The germline V gene encodes CDR1 SGHAT and CDR2 FQDESV (reference sequence). The CDR3 DNA is TGTGCCAGCAGCCGCAGGTCAGGGGGAGACACTGAAGCTTTCTTT. Protein sequence: CASSRRSGGDTEAFF.

The V gene is TRBV7-2, the J gene TRBJ1-2, with a weak D call TRBD1 (5 bases). Trimming left V 0 bases short and J 1 base short, with 12 bases between. This CDR3 has 16 amino acids. In germline, CDR1 is SGHTA, CDR2 FQGNSA. The CDR3 loop is CASSLAPGNNNYGYTF. The CDR3 DNA follows: TGTGCCAGCAGCTTAGCGCCAGGGAACAATAACTATGGCTACACCTTC.